These 27 T cell receptor beta chains came from one sample sequenced in a study of T cell responses to AZD1222 COVID-19 vaccine. The data were produced by immunoSEQ multiplex PCR, yet TCRdb's version contains in-frame clones alone and is incomplete. This repertoire shows about 120,000 clones, 80% to 90% found once; its top ten account for around 8.6%. Sequencing used peripheral blood, obtained on day 0 of AZD1222 vaccination. These receptors were collected from an adult in good health.

This chain joins TRBV28 and TRBJ2-2; D gene unclear. The CDR3 is 15 amino acids. V gave up 3 bases and J gave up 0 bases, with 8 bases separating them. Germline V gene lookup returns CDR1 MDHEN and CDR2 SYDVKM. DNA of the CDR3: TGTGCCAGCAGTTTCCGGTTTCCGAACACCGGGGAGCTGTTTTTT. Translated, it gives CASSFRFPNTGELFF.

The chain has TRBV12-5 and TRBJ1-2; 7 nucleotides align to TRBD1. This CDR3 comprises 17 residues. V was clipped by 0 bases and J by 6 bases; unmatched bases: 13. Looked up from germline, CDR1 is LGHNT and CDR2 is FRNRAP. The CDR3 loop reads CASGLVLLPGQHNGYTF. CDR3 DNA sequence: TGTGCTAGTGGTTTGGTATTACTTCCGGGACAGCACAATGGCTACACCTTC.

The chain employs TRBV5-1 and TRBJ1-1, with a weak D call TRBD1 (6 bases). With 2 bases removed from V and 1 base from J, the gap between germline ends came to 12 bases. Germline assignment: CDR1 SGHRS and CDR2 YFSETQ. This CDR3 has 15 amino acids. This CDR3 is CASSLGGTANTEAFF. In nucleotides, the CDR3 is TGCGCCAGCAGCTTAGGGGGGACTGCGAACACTGAAGCTTTCTTT. Complete variable domain (other parts from reference TRBV5-1 and TRBJ1-1): KAGVTQTPRYLIKTRGQQVTLSCSPISGHRSVSWYQQTPGQGLQFLFEYFSETQRNKGNFPGRFSGRQFSNSRSEMNVSTLELGDSALYLCASSLGGTANTEAFFGQGTRLTVV.

The rearrangement uses TRBV27 and TRBJ1-4; D is unclear. The CDR3 is made up of 15 amino acids. V was trimmed by 5 bases and J by 0 bases, leaving 10 bases between them. Germline loops: CDR1 MNHEY, CDR2 SMNVEV (reference sequence). CDR3 nucleotides: TGTGCCAGCAGTACGCGTATTACAACTAATGAAAAACTGTTTTTT. Encoded protein: CASSTRITTNEKLFF.

The gene calls are TRBV6-2 or TRBV6-3 and TRBJ1-2; no reliable D call. CDR3 length: 13 residues. CDR1 MNHEY and CDR2 SVGEGT come from the germline V gene. V lost 6 bases and J 4 bases, leaving 12 bases between the germline ends. CDR3 DNA sequence: TGTGCCAGCAGCCGGGCGGCTAGCTATGGCTACACCTTC. It encodes CASSRAASYGYTF.

The gene calls are TRBV15 and TRBJ1-3, with D unclear. Trimming stripped 0 bases from V and 9 bases from J, with 12 bases between. The CDR3 is 14 amino acids. CDR1 and CDR2 (germline): LNHNV, YYDKDF (reference sequence). The chain's CDR3 is CATSRDRLRTTIYF. CDR3 DNA sequence: TGTGCCACCAGCAGAGATCGCCTTCGAACCACCATATATTTT.

The rearrangement links TRBV18 to TRBJ1-1; D remains unclear. CDR1 and CDR2 (germline): KGHSH, LQKENI. Trimming cost V 2 bases and J 4 bases, with 11 bases left between them. CDR3 length: 14 amino acids. CDR3 in amino acids: CASSPVTSGTEAFF. The CDR3 DNA reads TGTGCCAGCTCACCAGTCACCTCGGGCACTGAAGCTTTCTTT.

V is TRBV5-4 and J is TRBJ1-2; 8 bases match TRBD1. Trimming removed 0 bases from V and 8 bases from J; junction bases left unmatched: 6. This CDR3 comprises 14 residues. Germline assignment: CDR1 SGHNT and CDR2 YYREEE (reference sequence). CDR3 DNA sequence: TGTGCCAGCAGCTTGGGGTCAGGGGGCGTAGGCTACACCTTC. It encodes CASSLGSGGVGYTF.

Points on this clone: Germline is not matched at one junction end, which may reflect a read error. The rearrangement links TRBV30 to TRBJ1-2, with TRBD1 as a possible D gene (5 bases). The CDR3 sequence is 11 residues long. CDR1 and CDR2 from the germline V gene are GTSNPN and SVGIG (reference sequence). CDR3 region: CAWTPIRWTFF. Here the CDR3 DNA reads TGTGCCTGGACCCCAATAAGGTGGACATTCTTC.

The chain couples TRBV6-6 to TRBJ1-2; the D is unclear. The CDR3 length is 14 residues. The germline V gene has CDR1 MNHNY and CDR2 SVGAGI (reference sequence). V lost 6 bases to trimming and J lost 4 bases, with 15 bases between them. The CDR3 spells CASSATSQAYGYTF. Written as DNA, the CDR3 is TGTGCCAGCAGCGCCACCTCCCAGGCCTATGGCTACACCTTC.

CDR3 bases: TGTGCCAGCAGCCAAAAGATCTGGCTAGACCAAGAGACCCAGTACTTC. Translating it yields CASSQKIWLDQETQYF. The J gene is TRBJ2-5, the V gene TRBV14; no reliable D call. Germline CDR1 reads SGHDN; CDR2 reads FVKESK. V was trimmed by 2 bases and J by 0 bases, leaving 13 bases between them. There are 16 residues in the CDR3.

The chain is built from TRBV2 and TRBJ2-7; maybe TRBD2 (6 bases). The CDR3 is 14 residues long. V was clipped by 7 bases and J by 0 bases, with 13 bases between them. Germline V gives CDR1 SNHLY, CDR2 FYNNEI. The CDR3 DNA is TGTGCCAGCACTCAGGCGGGGTACTCCTACGAGCAGTACTTC. It encodes CASTQAGYSYEQYF.

The chain combines TRBV5-4 with TRBJ1-1, with 12 bases matching TRBD1. J lost 6 bases, V lost 4 bases, and 4 bases had no gene match. The CDR3 length is 14 residues. Germline V lookup: CDR1 SGHNT, CDR2 YYREEE (reference sequence). This CDR3 is CASSRDRGQSEAFF. Here the CDR3 DNA reads TGTGCCAGCAGCAGGGACAGGGGGCAGTCTGAAGCTTTCTTT.

The rearrangement links TRBV25-1 to TRBJ2-5, with 10 bases fitting TRBD2. The CDR3 spans 16 residues. The germline V gene has CDR1 MGHDK and CDR2 SYGVNS. With V trimmed by 1 base and J by 5 bases, 7 bases remained unmatched. The CDR3 is CASSESTLAGVETQYF. The CDR3 DNA sequence: TGTGCCAGCAGTGAATCAACGCTAGCGGGGGTGGAGACCCAGTACTTC.

The chain is built from TRBV7-6 and TRBJ1-1; D call uncertain. From germline, CDR1 is SGHVS and CDR2 FNYEAQ. Trimming took off 5 bases at V and 1 base at J, with 14 bases between the two ends. The CDR3 is 15 amino acids. For the CDR3, the DNA is TGTGCCAGCAGCCCCGTGCCGGGCCGGAACACTGAAGCTTTCTTT. Protein: CASSPVPGRNTEAFF.

The chain has TRBV6-4 and TRBJ2-5, with 9 bases fitting TRBD2. Germline V gene lookup returns CDR1 MRHNA and CDR2 SNTAGT. The CDR3 contains 16 residues. J was trimmed by 4 bases and V by 2 bases; bases with no gene match: 8. The CDR3 sequence: CASSDHAGGLPETQYF. CDR3 sequence (DNA): TGTGCCAGCAGTGACCACGCGGGGGGGCTGCCAGAGACCCAGTACTTC.

The chain has TRBV18 and TRBJ1-3; tentative D call: TRBD1 (5 bases). Per germline, CDR1 KGHSH and CDR2 LQKENI. The V end lost 0 bases, the J end lost 0 bases, and 6 bases lay between the germline ends. This CDR3 contains 15 residues. The CDR3, as DNA: TGTGCCAGCTCACCACCCGGGGCCTCTGGAAACACCATATATTTT. This sequence encodes CASSPPGASGNTIYF. The full variable domain, with the rest looked up from reference TRBV18 and TRBJ1-3, is NAGVMQNPRHLVRRRGQEARLRCSPMKGHSHVYWYRQLPEEGLKFMVYLQKENIIDESGMPKERFSAEFPKEGPSILRIQQVVRGDSAAYFCASSPPGASGNTIYFGEGSWLTVV.

The chain is built from TRBV24-1 and TRBJ2-1; 9 nucleotides line up with TRBD2. The CDR3 runs 13 residues. CDR1 KGHDR and CDR2 SFDVKD come from the germline V gene. The trim removed 2 bases at V and 8 bases at J, leaving 0 bases unmatched. The CDR3 coding sequence is TGTGCCACCAGTGATTCTAGCGGGGATGAGCAGTTCTTC. Translated: CATSDSSGDEQFF.

V gene TRBV6-5 combines with J gene TRBJ2-6; TRBD1 might be the D (6 bases). The V and J ends lost 6 bases and 0 bases respectively, with 9 bases between them. In germline, CDR1 is MNHEY, CDR2 SVGAGI. The CDR3 consists of 15 residues. This CDR3 is CASRIGGSGANVLTF. The CDR3 region has the DNA TGTGCCAGCAGAATAGGGGGCTCTGGGGCCAACGTCCTGACTTTC.

The rearrangement joins TRBV10-2 to TRBJ2-7; TRBD2 is a possible D gene (5 bases). The length of the CDR3 is 14 residues. Germline V CDR1 and CDR2: WSHSY, SAAADI. Trimming cost V 8 bases and J 0 bases, with 14 bases left between them. In DNA, the CDR3 is TGCGCCAGCGAGGGCCCGGAGAGCTCCTACGAGCAGTACTTC. Its protein product is CASEGPESSYEQYF.

The chain is built from TRBV5-4 and TRBJ1-1; D perhaps matches TRBD1 (6 bases). This CDR3 is 15 amino acids long. Germline V gene sequence: CDR1 SGHNT, CDR2 YYREEE (reference sequence). V lost 4 bases to trimming and J lost 3 bases, with 16 bases between them. The CDR3 DNA reads TGTGCCAGCAGCCCCGGCGGGGGCGCAGACACTGAAGCTTTCTTT. This encodes CASSPGGGADTEAFF.

The rearrangement uses TRBV6-5 and TRBJ2-7; D is possibly TRBD1 (5 bases). The V gene lost 7 bases and the J gene lost 1 base, with 14 bases spanning the gap. The CDR3 loop spans 14 amino acids. CDR1 and CDR2 from the germline V gene are MNHEY and SVGAGI. Here the CDR3 DNA reads TGTGCCAGCAAAGGGCCTAGGGGTTCCTACGAGCAGTACTTC. It yields the protein CASKGPRGSYEQYF.

J is TRBJ2-1 and V is TRBV27; D is uncertain. The CDR3 spans 15 residues. Trimming took 6 bases from V and 2 from J, leaving 14 bases between them. The V gene's germline CDR1 is MNHEY and CDR2 SMNVEV (reference sequence). The CDR3 here is CASSLIVSPYNEQFF. CDR3 nucleotides: TGTGCCAGCAGCCTTATAGTTTCCCCCTACAATGAGCAGTTCTTC.

The genes are TRBV5-1 and TRBJ1-3, with TRBD1 as a possible D gene (6 bases). V was cut by 4 bases and J by 1 base, with 12 bases left in between. CDR3 size: 15 residues. CDR1 and CDR2 (germline): SGHRS, YFSETQ. The CDR3 DNA sequence: TGCGCCAGCAGCACAGGGCGGAGTTCTGGAAACACCATATATTTT. Protein sequence: CASSTGRSSGNTIYF.

The rearrangement links TRBV3-1 (or the pseudogene TRBV3-2) to TRBJ1-3, with D unclear. Germline V lookup: CDR1 LGHDT, CDR2 YNNKEL (reference sequence). V was pared by 1 base and J by 2 bases, with 9 bases between. The CDR3 is 15 residues long. The CDR3 bases are TGTGCCAGCAGCCAAGCTTACAACCCTGGAAACACCATATATTTT. It translates to CASSQAYNPGNTIYF.

This clone occurred once. CDR3 in amino acids: CASSLVREEQFF. The CDR3 DNA reads TGTGCCAGCAGCTTAGTACGGGAGGAGCAGTTCTTC. V usage is TRBV11-3 and J usage is TRBJ2-1, with D possibly TRBD2 on 6 matching bases. V lost 1 base and J 10 bases, leaving 8 bases between the germline ends. This CDR3 comprises 12 residues. From germline, CDR1 is SGHNT and CDR2 YENEEA. The full variable domain, its missing parts supplied by reference TRBV11-3 and TRBJ2-1, is EAGVVQSPRYKIIEKKQPVAFWCNPISGHNTLYWYLQNLGQGPELLIRYENEEAVDDSQLPKDRFSAERLKGVDSTLKIQPAELGDSAVYLCASSLVREEQFFGPGTRLTVL.

This clone appeared a single time. DNA for the CDR3: TGTGCCAGCATGGGGCCCACTGAAGCTTTCTTT. Protein: CASMGPTEAFF. The V call is TRBV6-5, the J call TRBJ1-1; tentative D call: TRBD1 (5 bases). CDR3 length equals 11 residues. Per germline, CDR1 MNHEY and CDR2 SVGAGI. V shed 7 bases and J shed 4 bases, with 7 bases lying between them.